This TCR beta chain was obtained from a study of T cell repertoires in cytomegalovirus infection. Background on the study: Use of recently identified HLA-C-restricted and well-studied HLA-B-restricted CMV epitopes was part of the study. Public TCR beta signatures provided an indication of both CMV infection and a matching HLA type. Study-level points and caveats: Summed frequency of shared TCR beta families picked out CMV carriers who also had the relevant HLA.

MiXCR, run by TCRdb on the reads, gives a single entry per CDR3 protein. Among roughly 150,000 distinct CDR3 sequences listed, approximately 30% were seen once. With respect to this clonotype: Its antigen remains unidentified.

The sample was CD8+ T cells from cultured PBMCs, taken from culture after CMV antigen stimulation. This receptor was identified in a human donor in good health (CMV status not recorded). Some clones in this sample may be carry-over from other donors' samples.

The CDR3 DNA reads as TGCAGTGCTAGAGATAGGGAACAAGAGACCCAGTACTTC. It encodes CSARDREQETQYF. The chain recombines TRBV20-1 with TRBJ2-5, with unresolved D. Germline CDR1 DFQATT, CDR2 SNEGSKA (reference sequence). The CDR3 has 13 residues. The V and J ends lost 0 bases and 2 bases respectively, with 7 bases between them.